Shown below are 12 T cell receptor beta chains from a single sample sequenced in a study of T cell repertoires in cytomegalovirus infection (dated by TCRdb to the late 2010s). Sequencing instrument: Illumina HiSeq 1500. The raw public data were reprocessed by TCRdb itself: fastp quality trimming at Q25, MiXCR clonotype calling, in-frame beta chains only. One record per CDR3 amino acid sequence lists the most common genes and DNA. This sample is represented by approximately 990,000 distinct CDR3 sequences; about 33% of them were singletons. The ten biggest clones cover roughly an eighth of the sample. These receptors have no known antigen. According to the study, the label for this sample's treatment or condition signals: in vitro stimulation with specific CMV peptide epitopes to enrich CMV-specific T cells. The sequences come from cultured CD8+ T cells from PBMCs, collected from culture after CMV antigen stimulation. All receptors come from a human donor in good health (CMV status not recorded). Some clones in this sample may be carry-over from other donors' samples.

This chain links TRBV7-6 with TRBJ2-7, with D perhaps TRBD1 (7 bases). The CDR3 contains 12 residues. Germline lookup yields CDR1 SGHVS and CDR2 FNYEAQ. The CDR3 nucleotides are TGTCTCAGCGGGCAGGGGGGACTGGGCACGTACGTC. Translated, it gives CLSGQGGLGTYV.

Concerning this clonotype itself: This clone may be a read error of a much larger clone one base away. V and J are TRBV7-2 and TRBJ2-1; 7 bases line up with TRBD1. The CDR3 is 12 residues long. Germline lookup yields CDR1 SGHTA and CDR2 FQGNSA. CDR3 bases: TGTGTCAGCAGCCCAGGGACAGTTGAGCAGTTCTTC. Encoded protein: CVSSPGTVEQFF.

This clonotype was seen a handful of times. The CDR3 loop is CSARDLDFDSPLHF. CDR3 DNA: TGCAGTGCTAGAGATTTGGACTTCGATTCACCCCTCCACTTT. The V call is TRBV20-1, the J call TRBJ1-6; D remains ambiguous. The CDR3 runs 14 residues. V shed 0 bases and J shed 8 bases, with 11 bases lying between them. Germline loops: CDR1 DFQATT, CDR2 SNEGSKA (reference sequence).

This clonotype was counted many times. The rearrangement uses TRBV12-3 or TRBV12-4 and TRBJ2-1; 9 bases agree with TRBD1. The CDR3 runs to 15 residues. Losses at the gene ends were 4 bases for V and 7 bases for J; bases not matched to a gene: 8. The CDR3 sequence is CASSSDRGGLNEQFF. The DNA of the CDR3 is TGTGCCAGCAGTTCCGACAGGGGGGGGCTAAATGAGCAGTTCTTC.

The chain couples TRBV4-1 to TRBJ1-6, with TRBD1 as a possible D gene (6 bases). The V and J ends lost 3 bases and 11 bases respectively, with 17 bases between them. The germline gives CDR1 MGHRA, CDR2 YSYEKL. The CDR3 covers 15 residues. CDR3 sequence reads: CASSQEDSRLPPLHF. The CDR3 DNA reads TGCGCCAGCAGCCAGGAGGACAGCCGGCTTCCACCCCTCCACTTT.

V and J are TRBV20-1 and TRBJ2-7; tentative D call: TRBD2 (5 bases). The CDR3 has 14 residues. Germline CDR1 DFQATT, CDR2 SNEGSKA (reference sequence). The ends were cut back, 6 bases at V and 0 bases at J, with 15 bases in the middle. CDR3 protein: CSAEGRASSYEQYF. CDR3 in DNA: TGCAGTGCAGAGGGTAGGGCGAGCTCCTACGAGCAGTACTTC.

The chain uses TRBV29-1 and TRBJ2-3, with D perhaps TRBD2 (7 bases). The germline V and J ends were trimmed by 6 bases and 3 bases, with 19 bases remaining between them. This CDR3 is 15 amino acids long. Germline-derived CDR1 and CDR2 are SQVTM and ANQGSEA. CDR3 residues: CSVPFNRGGTDTQYF. CDR3 bases: TGCAGCGTCCCCTTTAATAGGGGGGGAACAGATACGCAGTATTTT.

This clonotype showed up many times. The V call is TRBV7-8, the J call TRBJ2-4, with 10 bases matching TRBD2. Germline lookup yields CDR1 SGHVS and CDR2 FQNEAQ. The CDR3 contains 16 residues. J was trimmed by 1 base and V by 5 bases; bases with no gene match: 5. The CDR3 loop reads CASSGRLAGAKNIQYF. The CDR3, as DNA: TGTGCCAGCAGCGGCCGACTAGCGGGTGCCAAAAACATTCAGTACTTC.

This clonotype is a singleton in its sample. A clone one base away is much larger, so this may be a read error. The chain recombines TRBV7-8 with TRBJ1-5; D unclear. The CDR3 covers 16 residues. Germline loops: CDR1 SGHVS, CDR2 FQNEAQ. CDR3 in amino acids: CVSSRSVQSARQPQHF. The CDR3 DNA reads as TGTGTCAGCAGCCGGTCTGTGCAGTCGGCTCGTCAGCCCCAGCATTTT.

The rearrangement links TRBV6-5 to TRBJ2-5; D gene uncertain. The germline V gene encodes CDR1 MNHEY and CDR2 SVGAGI. The CDR3 is made up of 12 amino acids. Trimming took 6 bases from V and 6 from J, leaving 11 bases between them. The chain's CDR3 is CASSPDSKTQYF. The CDR3, as DNA: TGTGCCAGCAGCCCCGACTCGAAGACCCAGTACTTC.

A word on this clonotype: The junction does not match germline at one end; this may be a read error. The chain links TRBV7-9 to TRBJ2-6; 7 bases line up with TRBD1. Germline V lookup: CDR1 SEHNR, CDR2 FQNEAQ (reference sequence). This CDR3 has 19 amino acids. The CDR3 nucleotides read TGTGCCAGCAGGAACTCTGCCGGGACAGTTGCCTCTGGGACCAACGTCCTGACTTTC. This translates into CASRNSAGTVASGTNVLTF.

About this clonotype: The junction does not match germline at one end; this may be a read error. V usage is TRBV6-2 or TRBV6-3 and J usage is TRBJ2-6, with TRBD1 matching 8 bases. This CDR3 is 19 amino acids long. Looked up from germline, CDR1 is MNHEY and CDR2 is SVGEGT. CDR3 sequence reads: CASTKDLGQGRTGTNVLTF. DNA of the CDR3: TGTGCCAGCACCAAGGACCTAGGACAGGGTAGAACTGGGACCAACGTCCTGACTTTC.